This TCR beta chain was sequenced during a study of T-cell reconstitution after alpha-beta-depleted transplantation in children. This clonotype was counted between two and nine times. Unique molecular identifiers were incorporated during preparation of the TCRbeta library. TCRdb processed the PCR reads anew with MiXCR; each CDR3 protein has one entry. Among about 480,000 distinct CDR3 sequences listed, approximately 12% were seen once. The CDR3 length is 14 residues. V lost 4 bases to trimming and J lost 6 bases, with 13 bases between them. Germline V gene data show CDR1 as SGDLS and CDR2 as YYNGEE. The chain uses TRBV9 and TRBJ2-2; tentative D call: TRBD1 (6 bases). This clonotype originated in a human donor who donated a stem cell graft to a child with combined immunodeficiency. This sample comprised PBMCs from the stem cell graft donor, obtained from the stem cell graft. The CDR3 DNA sequence: TGTGCCAGCAGCCCTAACCAGGGGCCCGGGGAGCTGTTTTTT. It specifies CASSPNQGPGELFF.